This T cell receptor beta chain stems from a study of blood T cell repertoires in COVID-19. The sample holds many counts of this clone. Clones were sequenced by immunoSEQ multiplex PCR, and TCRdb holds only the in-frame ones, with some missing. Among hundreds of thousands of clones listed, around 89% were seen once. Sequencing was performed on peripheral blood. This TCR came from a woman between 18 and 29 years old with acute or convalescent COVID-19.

The CDR3 sequence is CASSEGGRPQPFF. The DNA of the CDR3 is TGTGCCAGCAGTGAGGGGGGGCGGCCCCAACCGTTTTTT. The chain couples TRBV6-1 to TRBJ1-4, with TRBD1 as a possible D gene (6 bases). This CDR3 comprises 13 residues. The V and J ends lost 3 bases and 16 bases respectively, with 18 bases between them. The V gene's germline CDR1 is MNHNS and CDR2 SASEGT.